This entry features one T cell receptor (beta chain) sequence. These data belong to a study of immune evolution from preneoplasia to lung adenocarcinoma. Method: immunoSEQ multiplex PCR; TCRdb's copy keeps in-frame clones and lacks some. Among about 6,600 clones, about 80% were seen once, and the ten largest hold around 6.3%. The CDR3 is 16 residues long. Looked up from germline, CDR1 is GTSNPN and CDR2 is SVGIG (reference sequence). Trimming cost V 2 bases and J 0 bases; bases outside gene matches: 5. The receptor's source is a person aged 45 to 69 with lung adenocarcinoma. The specimen sequenced was FFPE minimally invasive lung adenocarcinoma tissue. The chain recombines TRBV30 with TRBJ2-2, with TRBD2 matching 8 bases. The CDR3 here is CAWSPPSGSNTGELFF. The CDR3 nucleotides read TGTGCCTGGAGTCCCCCTAGCGGGTCGAACACCGGGGAGCTGTTTTTT.